This T cell receptor (beta chain) is drawn from a study of blood T cell repertoires in COVID-19. TCRdb's copy holds only in-frame clones and misses some; the assay was immunoSEQ multiplex PCR. The sample carries 55,000 to 85,000 clones, approximately 90% recorded once. The sequence derives from a woman between 18 and 29 years old with acute or convalescent COVID-19. The sequencing input was peripheral blood.

CDR3 DNA: TGTGCCTGGAGCACAGGGGTGGTGGACAATGAGCAGTTCTTC. It specifies CAWSTGVVDNEQFF. The V and J genes are TRBV30 and TRBJ2-1, with 7 bases fitting TRBD1. The CDR3 contains 14 residues. The ends lost 3 bases at V and 5 bases at J; junction bases unmatched: 7. Germline V gene data show CDR1 as GTSNPN and CDR2 as SVGIG (reference sequence).